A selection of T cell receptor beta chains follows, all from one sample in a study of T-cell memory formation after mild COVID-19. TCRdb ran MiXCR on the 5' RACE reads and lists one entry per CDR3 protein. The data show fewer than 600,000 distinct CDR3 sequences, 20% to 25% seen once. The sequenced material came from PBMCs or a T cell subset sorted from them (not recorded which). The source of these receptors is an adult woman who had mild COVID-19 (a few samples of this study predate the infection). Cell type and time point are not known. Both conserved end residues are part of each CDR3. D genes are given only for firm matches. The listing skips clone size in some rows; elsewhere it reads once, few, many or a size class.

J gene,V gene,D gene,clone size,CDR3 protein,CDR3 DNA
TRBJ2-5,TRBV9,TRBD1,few,CASSVDGQGQGETQYF,TGTGCCAGCAGCGTAGATGGACAGGGCCAGGGGGAGACCCAGTACTTC
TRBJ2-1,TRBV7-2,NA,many,CASSLVGRDNEQFF,TGTGCCAGCAGCTTAGTGGGCCGAGACAATGAGCAGTTCTTC
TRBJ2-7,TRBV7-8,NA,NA,CASSDKSLGTGEQYF,TGTGCCAGCAGCGATAAATCCCTAGGGACGGGCGAGCAGTACTTC
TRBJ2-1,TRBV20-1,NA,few,CSAAGQLLYNEQFF,TGCAGTGCCGCGGGACAGCTACTCTACAATGAGCAGTTCTTC
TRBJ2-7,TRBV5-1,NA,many,CASSPDRPYEQYF,TGCGCCAGCAGCCCCGACAGACCCTACGAGCAGTACTTC
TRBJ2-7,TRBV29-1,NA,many,CSVDRGYEQYF,TGCAGCGTTGACCGGGGATACGAGCAGTACTTC
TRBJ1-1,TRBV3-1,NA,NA,CASSSYRQTTPTEAFF,TGTGCCAGCAGCTCATACCGACAGACTACCCCCACTGAAGCTTTCTTT
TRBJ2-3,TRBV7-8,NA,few,CASSFVTTTDTQYF,TGTGCCAGCAGCTTTGTCACAACCACAGATACGCAGTATTTT
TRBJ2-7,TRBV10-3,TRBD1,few,CAISVTGGVDEQYF,TGTGCCATCAGTGTGACAGGGGGGGTGGACGAGCAGTACTTC
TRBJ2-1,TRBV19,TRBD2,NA,CASRSNPGGYNEQFF,TGTGCCAGTAGGTCGAACCCGGGAGGATACAATGAGCAGTTCTTC
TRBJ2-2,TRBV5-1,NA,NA,CASRYPNRPGELFF,TGCGCCAGCCGATACCCGAACAGGCCCGGGGAGCTGTTTTTT
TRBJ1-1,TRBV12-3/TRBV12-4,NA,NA,CASANSDGGTEAFF,TGTGCCAGCGCCAACTCGGATGGGGGCACTGAAGCTTTCTTT
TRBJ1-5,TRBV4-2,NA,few,CASSQGRTNSNQPQHF,TGTGCCAGCAGCCAAGGCCGGACGAATAGCAATCAGCCCCAGCATTTT
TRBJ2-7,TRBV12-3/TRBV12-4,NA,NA,CASSLRSSQGYEQYF,TGTGCCAGCAGTCTAAGGTCCTCACAGGGCTACGAGCAGTACTTC
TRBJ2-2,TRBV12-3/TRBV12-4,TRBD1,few,CASNVRGQSTGELFF,TGTGCCAGCAACGTAAGGGGGCAGAGCACCGGGGAGCTGTTTTTT
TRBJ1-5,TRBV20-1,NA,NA,CSASPRYSNQPQHF,TGCAGTGCTAGTCCCAGATATAGCAATCAGCCCCAGCATTTT
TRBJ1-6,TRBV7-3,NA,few,CASSLLAGYNSPLHF,TGTGCCAGCAGCTTACTGGCGGGGTATAATTCACCCCTCCACTTT
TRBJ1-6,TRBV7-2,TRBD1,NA,CASSTGQANNSPLHF,TGTGCCAGCAGTACGGGACAGGCAAATAATTCACCCCTCCACTTT
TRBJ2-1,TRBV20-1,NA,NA,CSARDFGAGTNEQFF,TGCAGTGCTAGAGATTTCGGGGCTGGGACCAATGAGCAGTTCTTC
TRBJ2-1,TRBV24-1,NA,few,CATSEVHSSYNEQFF,TGTGCCACCAGTGAAGTACATTCATCCTACAATGAGCAGTTCTTC
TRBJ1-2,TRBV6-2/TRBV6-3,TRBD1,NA,CASSYSTDRAANYGYTF,TGTGCCAGCAGTTACTCTACAGACAGGGCGGCTAACTATGGCTACACCTTC
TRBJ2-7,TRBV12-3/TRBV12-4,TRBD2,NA,CASSRLAGLHF,TGTGCCAGCAGCCGACTAGCGGGTCTCCACTTC
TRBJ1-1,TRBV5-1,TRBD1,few,CASSPRGAWGAFF,TGCGCCAGCAGCCCCAGGGGGGCCTGGGGAGCTTTCTTT
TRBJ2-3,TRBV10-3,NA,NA,CAISERTLTDTDTQYF,TGTGCCATCAGTGAAAGGACGCTGACAGACACAGATACGCAGTATTTT
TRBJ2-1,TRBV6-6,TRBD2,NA,CASSYQQLREDNEQFF,TGTGCCAGCAGTTATCAACAACTCCGGGAGGACAATGAGCAGTTCTTC
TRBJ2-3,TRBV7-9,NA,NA,CASSLGGRVTDTQYF,TGTGCCAGCAGCTTAGGGGGGCGAGTCACAGATACGCAGTATTTT
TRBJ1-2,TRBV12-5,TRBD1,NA,CASGNRGLSGYTF,TGTGCTAGTGGTAACAGGGGGCTCAGTGGCTACACCTTC
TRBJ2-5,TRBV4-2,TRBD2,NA,CASSQGRGGQETQYF,TGTGCCAGCAGCCAAGGACGGGGGGGCCAGGAGACCCAGTACTTC
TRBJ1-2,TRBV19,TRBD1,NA,CASSTDRANYGYTF,TGTGCCAGTAGTACGGACAGGGCCAACTATGGCTACACCTTC
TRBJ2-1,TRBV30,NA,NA,CAWSVRTGIKNEQFF,TGTGCCTGGAGTGTACGCACAGGGATTAAAAATGAGCAGTTCTTC
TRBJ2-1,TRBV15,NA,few,CATSRDPKNYNEQFF,TGTGCCACCAGCAGAGATCCTAAAAACTACAATGAGCAGTTCTTC
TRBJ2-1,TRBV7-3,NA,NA,CASSFGGPPLNEQFF,TGTGCCAGCAGCTTTGGCGGGCCCCCTCTCAATGAGCAGTTCTTC
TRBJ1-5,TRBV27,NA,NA,CASKGIGDQPQHF,TGTGCCAGCAAAGGGATCGGGGATCAGCCCCAGCATTTT